Sequencing of this T cell receptor beta chain was carried out in a study of cytomegalovirus exposure and HLA in healthy donors. Study in general: Unique TCRs from HLA-typed donors, 80 million to 90 million of them, were held in an early data release. General study points: Most CMV-associated TCR beta chains were later found to appear HLA-restricted. There were some V segments, including TRBV6-2 and TRBV6-3, excluded as indistinguishable.

In germline, CDR1 is SGHRS, CDR2 YFSETQ. The CDR3 contains 13 residues. V dropped 3 bases and J dropped 9 bases, with 15 bases sitting between them. Turning to this clone: Its antigen is as yet unknown.

60 Vbeta and 13 Jbeta primers were used in PCR. Data came from immunoSEQ multiplex PCR; TCRdb stores just in-frame clones and leaves some out. The table includes 200,000 or so clones, 65% to 85% detected once. This clonotype originated in a boy aged 2 to 9 in good health and CMV-seronegative. The gene calls are TRBV5-1 and TRBJ1-2; possible D gene TRBD1, 5 bases. Sequencing was performed on PBMCs. CDR3 loop: CASSSGDFKSYTF. The DNA of the CDR3 is TGCGCCAGCAGCTCCGGGGACTTTAAAAGCTACACCTTC.